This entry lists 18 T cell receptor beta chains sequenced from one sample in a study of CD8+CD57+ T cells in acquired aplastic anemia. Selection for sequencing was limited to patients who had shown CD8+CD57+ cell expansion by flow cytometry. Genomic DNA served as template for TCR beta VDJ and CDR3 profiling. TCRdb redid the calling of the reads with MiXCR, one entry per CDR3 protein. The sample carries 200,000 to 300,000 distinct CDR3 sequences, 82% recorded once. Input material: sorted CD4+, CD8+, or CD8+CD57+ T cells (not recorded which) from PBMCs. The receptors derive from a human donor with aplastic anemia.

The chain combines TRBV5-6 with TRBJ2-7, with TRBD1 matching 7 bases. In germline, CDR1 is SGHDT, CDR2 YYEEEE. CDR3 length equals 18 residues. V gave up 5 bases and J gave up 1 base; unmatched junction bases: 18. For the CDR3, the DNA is TGTGCCAGCAGACTACATGGGGACGGGACAGCCCTTTCCTACGAGCAGTACGTC. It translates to CASRLHGDGTALSYEQYV.

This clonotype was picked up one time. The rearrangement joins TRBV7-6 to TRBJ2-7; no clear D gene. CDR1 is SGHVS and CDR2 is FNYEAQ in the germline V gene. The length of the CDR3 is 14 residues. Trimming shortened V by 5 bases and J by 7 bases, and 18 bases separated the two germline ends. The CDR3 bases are TGTGCCAGCAGCCTAGGATCGGTCGCCGGTGAGCAGTACGTC. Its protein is CASSLGSVAGEQYV.

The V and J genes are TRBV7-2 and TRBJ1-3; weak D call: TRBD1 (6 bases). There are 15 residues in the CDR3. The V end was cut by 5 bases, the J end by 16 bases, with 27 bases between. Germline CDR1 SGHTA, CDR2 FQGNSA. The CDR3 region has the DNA TGTGCCAGCAGCCTAACGGGGGGCACTGATACGAAGAATTATTTT. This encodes CASSLTGGTDTKNYF.

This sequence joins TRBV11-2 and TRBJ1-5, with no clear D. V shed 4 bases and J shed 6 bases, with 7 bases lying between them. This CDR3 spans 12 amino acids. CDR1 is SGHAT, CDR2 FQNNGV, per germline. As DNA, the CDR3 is TGTGCCAGCAGCTCTGACGGTCAGCCCCAGCATTTT. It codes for CASSSDGQPQHF.

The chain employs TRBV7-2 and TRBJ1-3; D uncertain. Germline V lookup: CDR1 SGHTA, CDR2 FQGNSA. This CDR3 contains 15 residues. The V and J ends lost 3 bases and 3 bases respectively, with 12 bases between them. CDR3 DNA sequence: TGTGCCAGCAGCTTGGCTCGGGCCCTTGGAAACACCATATATTTT. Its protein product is CASSLARALGNTIYF.

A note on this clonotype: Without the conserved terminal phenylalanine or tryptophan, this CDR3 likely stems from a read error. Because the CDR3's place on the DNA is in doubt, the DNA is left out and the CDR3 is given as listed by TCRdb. This chain's CDR3 is CASSDGLTDKKEV. The J gene is TRBJ2-3, the V gene TRBV7-9. The CDR3 totals 13 residues, both ends included. Germline CDR1 is SEHNR and CDR2 is FQNEAQ (reference sequence).

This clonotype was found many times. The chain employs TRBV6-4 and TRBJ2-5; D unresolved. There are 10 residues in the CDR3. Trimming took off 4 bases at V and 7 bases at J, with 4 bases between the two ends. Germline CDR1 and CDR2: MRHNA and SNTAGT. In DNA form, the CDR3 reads TGTGCCAGCAGTGGGGGGACCCAGTACTTC. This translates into CASSGGTQYF.

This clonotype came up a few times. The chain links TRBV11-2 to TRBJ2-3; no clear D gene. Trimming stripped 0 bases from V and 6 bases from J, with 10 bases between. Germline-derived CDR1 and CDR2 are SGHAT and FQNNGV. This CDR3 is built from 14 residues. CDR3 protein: CASSLEASPDTQYF. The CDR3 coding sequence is TGTGCCAGCAGCTTAGAAGCTAGTCCCGATACGCAGTATTTT.

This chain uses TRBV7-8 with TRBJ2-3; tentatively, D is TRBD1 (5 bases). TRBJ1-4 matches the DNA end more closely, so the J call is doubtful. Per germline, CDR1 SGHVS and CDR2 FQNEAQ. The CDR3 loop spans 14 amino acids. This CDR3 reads CASSFGGGADKLFF. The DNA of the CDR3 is TGTGCCAGCAGCTTCGGGGGGGGAGCGGATAAACTGTTTTTT.

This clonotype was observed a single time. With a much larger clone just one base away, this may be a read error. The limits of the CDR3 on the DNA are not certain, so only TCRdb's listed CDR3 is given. This chain's CDR3 is CASGLAVNIQYFAFF. The genes are TRBV9 and TRBJ1-1. The CDR3 length is 15 residues, termini included. In germline, CDR1 is SGDLS, CDR2 YYNGEE.

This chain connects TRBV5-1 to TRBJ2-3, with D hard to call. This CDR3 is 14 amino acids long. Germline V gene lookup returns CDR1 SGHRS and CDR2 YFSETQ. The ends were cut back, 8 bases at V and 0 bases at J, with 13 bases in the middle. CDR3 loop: CASSTGTSTDTQYF. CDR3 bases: TGCGCCAGTTCGACTGGTACTAGCACAGATACGCAGTATTTT.

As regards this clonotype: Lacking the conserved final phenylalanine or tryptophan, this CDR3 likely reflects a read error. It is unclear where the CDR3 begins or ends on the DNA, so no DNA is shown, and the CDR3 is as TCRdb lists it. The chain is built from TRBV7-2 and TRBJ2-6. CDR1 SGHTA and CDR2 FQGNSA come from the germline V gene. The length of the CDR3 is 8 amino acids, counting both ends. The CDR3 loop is CASSHSLG.

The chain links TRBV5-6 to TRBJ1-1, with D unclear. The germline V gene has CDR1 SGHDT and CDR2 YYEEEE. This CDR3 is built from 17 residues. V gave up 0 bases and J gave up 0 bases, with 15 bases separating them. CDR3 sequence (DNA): TGTGCCAGCAGCTTGGAGAGGGATCCCCTGGTGAACACTGAAGCTTTCTTT. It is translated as CASSLERDPLVNTEAFF.

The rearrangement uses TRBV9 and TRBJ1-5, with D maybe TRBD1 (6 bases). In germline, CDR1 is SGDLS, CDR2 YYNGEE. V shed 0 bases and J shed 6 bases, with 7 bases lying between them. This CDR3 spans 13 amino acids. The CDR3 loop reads CASSVETGQPQHF. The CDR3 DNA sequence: TGTGCCAGCAGCGTAGAGACAGGTCAGCCCCAGCATTTT.

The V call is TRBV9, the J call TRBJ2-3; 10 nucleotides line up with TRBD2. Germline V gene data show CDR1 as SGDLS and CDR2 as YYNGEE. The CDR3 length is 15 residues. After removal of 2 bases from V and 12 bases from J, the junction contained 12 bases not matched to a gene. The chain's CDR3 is CASSVPSGSPSTQYF. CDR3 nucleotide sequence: TGTGCCAGCAGCGTCCCTAGCGGGAGCCCCTCTACTCAGTATTTT.

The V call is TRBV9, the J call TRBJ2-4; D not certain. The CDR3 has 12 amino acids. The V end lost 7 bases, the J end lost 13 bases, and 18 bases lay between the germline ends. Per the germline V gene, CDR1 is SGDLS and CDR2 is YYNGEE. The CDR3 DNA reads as TGTGCCAGCGGCGGAGCTGGGAACACCCAGTACTTC. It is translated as CASGGAGNTQYF.

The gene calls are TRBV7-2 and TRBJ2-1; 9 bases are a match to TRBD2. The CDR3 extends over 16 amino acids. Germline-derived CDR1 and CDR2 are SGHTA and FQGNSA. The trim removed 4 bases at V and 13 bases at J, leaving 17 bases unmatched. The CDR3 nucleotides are TGTGCCAGCAGCTACGTAAGAAGCGGGGGGTGCGATAAACAGTTCTTC. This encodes CASSYVRSGGCDKQFF. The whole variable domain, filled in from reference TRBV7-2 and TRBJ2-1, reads GAGVSQSPSNKVTEKGKDVELRCDPISGHTALYWYRQSLGQGLEFLIYFQGNSAPDKSGLPSDRFSAERTGGSVSTLTIQRTQQEDSAVYLCASSYVRSGGCDKQFFGPGTRLTVL.

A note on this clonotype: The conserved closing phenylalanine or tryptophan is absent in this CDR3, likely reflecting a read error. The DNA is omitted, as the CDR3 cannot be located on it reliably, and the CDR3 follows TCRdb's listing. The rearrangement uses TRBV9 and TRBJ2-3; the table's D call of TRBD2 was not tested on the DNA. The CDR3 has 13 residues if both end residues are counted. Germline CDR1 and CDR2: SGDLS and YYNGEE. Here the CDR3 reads CASGGGGTDTHFV.